Presented here are 21 T cell receptor beta chains from one specimen sequenced in a study of post-analysis software for immune sequencing data. Study-level findings and limits: Included in a set of about five TRBV segments more frequent in patients than controls were TRBV5-6, TRBV5-1 and TRBV20-1.

Unique molecular identifiers were carried by the TCR beta cDNA libraries. Using its own MiXCR run on the PCR reads, TCRdb lists one record per CDR3 protein. The data hold some 500,000 distinct CDR3 sequences, with around 40% observed a single time. No antigen has been identified for these receptors. Material for sequencing was blood. The receptors shown here come from a girl aged 5 to 17 with multiple sclerosis.

J is TRBJ2-1 and V is TRBV4-3, with TRBD2 identical over 7 bases. The V gene's germline CDR1 is LGHNA and CDR2 YSLEER. Losses at the gene ends were 0 bases for V and 6 bases for J; bases not matched to a gene: 8. CDR3 length: 16 residues. Here the CDR3 DNA reads TGCGCCAGCAGCCAAGACGCCGAATGGGGGGGCAATGAGCAGTTCTTC. This codes for CASSQDAEWGGNEQFF.

Comment on this clonotype: One junction end disagrees with the germline gene, perhaps due to a read error. The chain joins TRBV12-3 or TRBV12-4 to TRBJ1-5; TRBD1 matches 7 bases. The CDR3 spans 15 residues. The CDR3 DNA reads TGTGCCGGCAGTTTGTATGGGACAGAAAATCAGCCCCAGCATTTT. Translated, it gives CAGSLYGTENQPQHF.

This clonotype was counted only a few times. The chain is built from TRBV7-2 and TRBJ2-4; D is perhaps TRBD2 (5 bases). The CDR3 runs to 17 residues. Trimming cost V 5 bases and J 0 bases, with 17 bases left between them. Germline CDR1 is SGHTA and CDR2 is FQGNSA. The CDR3 coding sequence is TGTGCCAGCAGCAAAGGCGGGTTGGAACTAGCCAAAAACATTCAGTACTTC. Translation: CASSKGGLELAKNIQYF.

V usage is TRBV20-1 and J usage is TRBJ2-1, with D tentatively TRBD2 (6 bases). Germline CDR1 and CDR2: DFQATT and SNEGSKA (reference sequence). The CDR3 consists of 15 residues. The V end lost 1 base, the J end lost 5 bases, and 15 bases lay between the germline ends. CDR3 sequence reads: CSARGAGTLDNEQFF. CDR3 in DNA: TGCAGTGCTAGAGGGGCGGGGACTCTGGACAATGAGCAGTTCTTC.

The CDR3 DNA reads as TGTGCCAGCAGCCAAGAGGTGTGGGGGCGTGATGGCTACACCTTC. Translated: CASSQEVWGRDGYTF. The rearrangement joins TRBV14 to TRBJ1-2, with D tentatively TRBD1 (6 bases). V gave up 0 bases and J gave up 6 bases, with 14 bases separating them. The CDR3 totals 15 residues. Germline loops: CDR1 SGHDN, CDR2 FVKESK.

Only a few counts were recorded for this clonotype. V usage is TRBV27 and J usage is TRBJ2-5, with 13 bases lining up with TRBD2. Germline trimming cut 0 bases from V and 2 bases from J; bases unmatched to any gene: 12. CDR3 length equals 20 residues. Germline CDR1 and CDR2: MNHEY and SMNVEV (reference sequence). The CDR3 DNA reads as TGTGCCAGCAGTTTATCCGGAAAAGGACTAGCGGGAGTAAGGCAAGAGACCCAGTACTTC. This gives the protein CASSLSGKGLAGVRQETQYF.

In its sample, this clonotype was seen a few times. This sequence joins TRBV7-3 and TRBJ2-7, with a possible D match to TRBD1 (6 bases). V lost 5 bases and J 9 bases, leaving 14 bases between the germline ends. Germline CDR1 and CDR2: SGHTA and FQGTGA. The CDR3 spans 12 residues. CDR3 sequence (DNA): TGTGCCAGCAGCACCACAGGGAGTCTGCAGTACTTC. Its protein product is CASSTTGSLQYF.

A remark on this clonotype: It is likely a read error, because the conserved phenylalanine at the end of the CDR3 is missing. The chain links TRBV5-6 to TRBJ1-2, with a possible D match to TRBD1 (6 bases). In germline, CDR1 is SGHDT, CDR2 YYEEEE. V gave up 4 bases and J gave up 8 bases, with 18 bases separating them. This CDR3 region has 14 residues. This chain's CDR3 is CASSQAGGDTGYTC. Written as DNA, the CDR3 is TGTGCCAGCAGCCAAGCGGGCGGGGACACGGGCTACACCTGC.

The chain links TRBV5-1 to TRBJ2-5; the match to TRBD1 covers 7 bases. The germline V gene has CDR1 SGHRS and CDR2 YFSETQ. V trimming: 4 bases; J trimming: 11 bases; junction bases outside the gene matches: 14. This CDR3 is built from 14 residues. For the CDR3, the DNA is TGCGCCAGCAGCCTCGGGACAGCCGATTTGGAGCAGTACTTC. This codes for CASSLGTADLEQYF.

This clonotype appeared a few times. V and J are TRBV20-1 and TRBJ2-5; 12 bases are a match to TRBD2. Near its end, the DNA agrees better with TRBJ2-7, so the J call may be wrong. The CDR3 totals 14 residues. The germline V gene encodes CDR1 DFQATT and CDR2 SNEGSKA (reference sequence). As DNA, the CDR3 is TGCAGTGCTAGAGAGACTAGCGGGAGACCCGAGCAGTACTTC. It is translated as CSARETSGRPEQYF.

This clonotype was counted between two and nine times. The genes are TRBV21-1 and TRBJ1-5. TRBV21-1 is a documented pseudogene. This CDR3 is built from 16 residues. As DNA, the CDR3 is TGTGCCAGCAGCAAAGTAAACGGGGTACATGGCCAGCCCCAGCATTTT. It translates to CASSKVNGVHGQPQHF.

This clonotype was seen more than once but under ten times. The chain combines TRBV7-3 with TRBJ2-5, with 10 bases that match TRBD2. The closer fit of TRBJ2-7 to the DNA end suggests the J call may be wrong. The CDR3 consists of 14 residues. Per germline, CDR1 SGHTA and CDR2 FQGTGA. The CDR3 DNA reads TGTGCCAGCAGCTCTAGCGGGAGTGGGAACGAGCAGTACTTC. It codes for CASSSSGSGNEQYF.

The chain employs TRBV4-1 and TRBJ1-2; D ambiguous. V lost 0 bases and J lost 1, with 6 bases in between. This CDR3 is built from 14 residues. Germline CDR1 MGHRA, CDR2 YSYEKL. The CDR3 is CASSQDYSNYGYTF. CDR3 DNA: TGCGCCAGCAGCCAAGACTACAGTAACTATGGCTACACCTTC.

DNA of the CDR3: TGTGCCAGCAGCCAAGCGGGGGATAGCACAGATACGCAGTATTTT. Translated, it gives CASSQAGDSTDTQYF. This chain links TRBV4-2 with TRBJ2-3, with D maybe TRBD2 (6 bases). The CDR3 runs 15 residues. Germline V gene lookup returns CDR1 LGHNA and CDR2 YNFKEQ. Trimming took off 1 base at V and 0 bases at J, with 8 bases between the two ends.

This sequence joins TRBV10-2 and TRBJ2-7; no reliable D call. Per germline, CDR1 WSHSY and CDR2 SAAADI. Trimming removed 8 bases from V and 5 bases from J, with 13 bases in between. This CDR3 has 12 amino acids. CDR3 DNA: TGCGCCAGCTCCGGCAGATGGAACGAGCAGTACTTC. Amino acid sequence: CASSGRWNEQYF.

Only a few counts were recorded for this clonotype. The CDR3: CSARDVTGAVYEQYF. CDR3 DNA sequence: TGCAGTGCTAGAGATGTCACAGGGGCCGTGTACGAGCAGTACTTC. This chain uses TRBV20-1 with TRBJ2-7; 7 bases fit TRBD1. Germline assignment: CDR1 DFQATT and CDR2 SNEGSKA (reference sequence). The junction had 9 bases not matched to a gene; V was cut back by 0 bases and J by 4 bases. There are 15 residues in the CDR3.

This clonotype was detected a few times. The gene calls are TRBV3-1 and TRBJ1-2, with 8 bases that match TRBD1. The CDR3 consists of 16 residues. J lost 4 bases, V lost 0 bases, and 7 bases had no gene match. CDR1 is LGHDT and CDR2 is YNNKEL in the germline V gene (reference sequence). The chain's CDR3 is CASSQDRAGGSYGYTF. DNA for the CDR3: TGTGCCAGCAGCCAAGATAGGGCAGGGGGCAGCTATGGCTACACCTTC. The whole variable domain, filled in from reference TRBV3-1 and TRBJ1-2, reads DTAVSQTPKYLVTQMGNDKSIKCEQNLGHDTMYWYKQDSKKFLKIMFSYNNKELIINETVPNRFSPKSPDKAHLNLHINSLELGDSAVYFCASSQDRAGGSYGYTFGSGTRLTVV.

A note on this clonotype: At one end, the junction sequence differs from germline, possibly due to a read error. The gene calls are TRBV20-1 and TRBJ2-7; 10 positions match TRBD2. The CDR3 runs 17 residues. Germline loops: CDR1 DFQATT, CDR2 SNEGSKA (reference sequence). CDR3 sequence: CSAPTASGTSVNYQQYF. Written as DNA, the CDR3 is TGCAGTGCTCCTACGGCTTCCGGGACTAGCGTAAACTACCAGCAGTACTTC.

This clonotype was recorded a few times. The rearrangement uses TRBV6-2 or TRBV6-3 and TRBJ2-5; 8 bases agree with TRBD2. The V and J ends lost 3 bases and 2 bases, in that order; junction bases with no gene match: 2. Germline V gene data show CDR1 as MNHEY and CDR2 as SVGEGT. This CDR3 has 14 residues. The chain's CDR3 is CASSYTSGQETQYF. CDR3 nucleotide sequence: TGTGCCAGCAGTTATACTAGCGGTCAAGAGACCCAGTACTTC.

The chain has TRBV19 and TRBJ2-1; no definite D call. The ends were cut back, 5 bases at V and 9 bases at J, with 11 bases in the middle. This CDR3 spans 12 amino acids. Per the germline V gene, CDR1 is LNHDA and CDR2 is SQIVND (reference sequence). DNA for the CDR3: TGTGCCAGTAGTTCGCCCTGGGGTGAGCAGTTCTTC. Amino acid sequence: CASSSPWGEQFF.

V and J are TRBV12-3 or TRBV12-4 and TRBJ1-3; the match to TRBD1 covers 7 bases. J gave up 4 bases and V 5 bases, and 8 bases lay outside the gene matches. This CDR3 spans 15 amino acids. DNA of the CDR3: TGTGCCAGCAGTATACACAGGGGTTCCGGAAACACCATATATTTT. Encoded protein: CASSIHRGSGNTIYF.